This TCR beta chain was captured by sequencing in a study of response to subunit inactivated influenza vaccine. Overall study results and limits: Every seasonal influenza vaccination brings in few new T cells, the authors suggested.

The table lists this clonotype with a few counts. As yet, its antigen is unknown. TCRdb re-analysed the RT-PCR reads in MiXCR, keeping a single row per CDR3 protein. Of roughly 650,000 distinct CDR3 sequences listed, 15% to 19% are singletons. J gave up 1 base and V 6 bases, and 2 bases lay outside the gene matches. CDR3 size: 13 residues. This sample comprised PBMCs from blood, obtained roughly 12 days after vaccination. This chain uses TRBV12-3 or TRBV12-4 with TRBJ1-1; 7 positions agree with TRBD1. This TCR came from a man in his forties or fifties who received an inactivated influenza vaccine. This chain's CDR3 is CASRRQGNTEAFF. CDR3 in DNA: TGTGCCAGCAGGAGACAGGGGAACACTGAAGCTTTCTTT.